This TCR beta chain was identified in a study of blood T cell repertoires in COVID-19. Study-level background: The samples span acute and convalescent COVID-19 from the United States, Italy and Spain. In each case, the material was cDNA or gDNA derived from T cells, B-cell-depleted T cells, or PBMCs.

With 4 bases removed from V and 0 bases from J, the gap between germline ends came to 13 bases. The CDR3 extends over 15 amino acids. As processed by the authors: Estimation of nucleated cell counts was performed using reference gene primer amplification. Only in-frame clones appear in the TCRdb table, and some are missing; sequencing was by immunoSEQ multiplex PCR. D and trimming come from the DNA, and the V and J calls and clone size come from that table. This table has fewer than 200,000 clones, 65% to 80% appearing once. The chain employs TRBV23-1 and TRBJ2-7; tentatively, D is TRBD2 (6 bases). TRBV23-1 is reported as an ORF; its role is uncertain. The specimen was peripheral blood. The TCR sequence derives from a man in his 60s with acute or convalescent COVID-19. CDR3 DNA sequence: TGCGCCAGCAGTCGGGCGGGGCGCTGCTCCTACGAGCAGTACTTC. Translated: CASSRAGRCSYEQYF.